The sequence of this T cell receptor (beta chain) was determined in a study of molecular identifiers for immune sequencing clone quantification. Based on a CD8+CD4-CCR7+CD45RA+ profile, naive CD8 T cells were sorted. At least ten counts were recorded for this clonotype. No antigen is known for it. Via MiXCR, TCRdb re-called the PCR reads, giving one row per CDR3 protein. This sample has just over 40,000 distinct CDR3 sequences; 24% occur once, and the top ten carry about 0.91%. The CDR3 extends over 15 amino acids. The V gene's germline CDR1 is LNHDA and CDR2 SQIVND (reference sequence). V was cut by 0 bases and J by 11 bases, with 17 bases left in between. The study's findings and limits: Beyond 20 RNA copies, clones held over 98% of effector molecules, compared with under 1% in naive cells. A single cell's spiked Jurkat TCR RNA was reportedly detectable among about a million naive cells.

The chain employs TRBV19 and TRBJ1-5, with unresolved D. The receptor was isolated from a human donor in good health. Some libraries in this study had Jurkat cell RNA spiked in. Sequencing used naive CD8+ T cells from blood, with Jurkat cell RNA spiked in. Stated subset: FACS-sorted CD8+CD4-CCR7+CD45RA+ naive T cells. CDR3 residues: CASSIDPITSGAQHF. CDR3 nucleotide sequence: TGTGCCAGTAGTATAGACCCTATCACGAGCGGCGCCCAGCATTTT.